These 27 T cell receptor beta chains were all obtained from the same sample, sequenced in a study of control samples from healthy donors and cancer patients (dated by TCRdb to about 2020). The library relied on the immunoSEQ multiplex PCR assay. As stored in TCRdb, this immuneACCESS dataset retains in-frame rearrangements with V and J assigned. A fraction of the clones does not appear; measured against another copy, unresolved V genes explain less than half of the discrepancy, and the remainder lacks a known reason. The sample yields 150,000 to 190,000 clones; over 90% were counted once. The ten largest clonotypes hold over 2% of the sample. The sample taken for sequencing was blood. These receptor sequences come from a man aged 45-65 years in good health.

This clone was detected once. This rearrangement joins TRBV29-1 to TRBJ1-5; possible D gene TRBD1, 6 bases. Germline V gene data show CDR1 as SQVTM and CDR2 as ANQGSEA. V shed 2 bases and J shed 11 bases, with 16 bases lying between them. This CDR3 region has 13 residues. CDR3 loop: CSVEREGGQAQHF. CDR3 DNA sequence: TGCAGCGTTGAACGGGAGGGGGGCCAGGCCCAGCATTTT.

This rearrangement joins TRBV30 to TRBJ2-2; D perhaps matches TRBD1 (5 bases). Germline loops: CDR1 GTSNPN, CDR2 SVGIG (reference sequence). The V gene lost 1 base and the J gene lost 1 base, with 7 bases spanning the gap. CDR3 size: 14 residues. CDR3 in DNA: TGTGCCTGGAGTGGAACAGGGAACACCGGGGAGCTGTTTTTT. Amino acids: CAWSGTGNTGELFF.

The chain recombines TRBV5-4 with TRBJ2-1; TRBD2 matches 16 bases. V trimming: 4 bases; J trimming: 0 bases; junction bases outside the gene matches: 10. This CDR3 spans 20 amino acids. Germline V gives CDR1 SGHNT, CDR2 YYREEE (reference sequence). In DNA, the CDR3 is TGTGCCAGCAGCCACCCCCAGGGACTAGCGGGAGGGAGCTCCTACAATGAGCAGTTCTTC. This codes for CASSHPQGLAGGSSYNEQFF. The full variable domain, its missing parts supplied by reference TRBV5-4 and TRBJ2-1, is ETGVTQSPTHLIKTRGQQVTLRCSSQSGHNTVSWYQQALGQGPQFIFQYYREEENGRGNFPPRFSGLQFPNYSSELNVNALELDDSALYLCASSHPQGLAGGSSYNEQFFGPGTRLTVL.

The chain is built from TRBV11-2 and TRBJ2-7; D is unresolved. CDR3 length equals 10 residues. Trimming left V 1 base short and J 6 bases short, with 1 base between. The germline V gene has CDR1 SGHAT and CDR2 FQNNGV. The CDR3 sequence: CASSLAEQYF. The DNA for the CDR3 is TGTGCCAGCAGCTTAGCCGAGCAGTACTTC.

The V call is TRBV9, the J call TRBJ1-4; D is unresolved. The CDR3 extends over 14 amino acids. The ends were cut back, 4 bases at V and 8 bases at J, with 15 bases in the middle. Germline-derived CDR1 and CDR2 are SGDLS and YYNGEE. The CDR3 DNA sequence: TGTGCCAGCAGCCCACGGCTTACCGGGGAAAAACTGTTTTTT. Residues: CASSPRLTGEKLFF.

This clone was observed a handful of times. The chain uses TRBV6-2 or TRBV6-3 and TRBJ2-1; 8 nucleotides line up with TRBD2. CDR1 and CDR2 from the germline V gene are MNHEY and SVGEGT. With V trimmed by 5 bases and J by 10 bases, 16 bases remained unmatched. There are 16 residues in the CDR3. This chain's CDR3 is CASSQDSGTVSTEQFF. The CDR3 nucleotides read TGTGCCAGCAGTCAGGATAGCGGGACCGTATCGACGGAGCAGTTCTTC.

This clone has only one observation. This chain joins TRBV29-1 and TRBJ2-1; D is undetermined. The V gene's germline CDR1 is SQVTM and CDR2 ANQGSEA. Between the trimmed V and J ends, which lost 4 bases and 7 bases, there was a span of 11 bases. This CDR3 region has 12 residues. The CDR3: CSVVRSVNEQFF. In nucleotides, the CDR3 is TGCAGCGTTGTCCGGAGCGTTAATGAGCAGTTCTTC.

V usage is TRBV18 and J usage is TRBJ1-2, with 8 bases aligning to TRBD1. The CDR3 runs to 16 residues. The V and J ends lost 3 bases and 0 bases, in that order; junction bases with no gene match: 6. Germline loops: CDR1 KGHSH, CDR2 LQKENI. The CDR3 sequence: CASSPMGQASNYGYTF. In DNA, the CDR3 is TGTGCCAGCTCACCCATGGGACAGGCCTCTAACTATGGCTACACCTTC. Using reference TRBV18 and TRBJ1-2 for the parts outside the CDR3, the full variable domain is NAGVMQNPRHLVRRRGQEARLRCSPMKGHSHVYWYRQLPEEGLKFMVYLQKENIIDESGMPKERFSAEFPKEGPSILRIQQVVRGDSAAYFCASSPMGQASNYGYTFGSGTRLTVV.

V usage is TRBV4-1 and J usage is TRBJ2-1; no clear D. Trimming took 4 bases from V and 7 from J, leaving 17 bases between them. The CDR3 has 15 residues. CDR1 and CDR2 from the germline V gene are MGHRA and YSYEKL. CDR3 loop: CASSLPLVPLNEQFF. The CDR3 coding sequence is TGCGCCAGCAGCCTTCCCTTAGTGCCCTTAAATGAGCAGTTCTTC.

The chain is built from TRBV18 and TRBJ1-2, with 8 bases lining up with TRBD1. CDR1 is KGHSH, CDR2 LQKENI, per germline. The CDR3 runs to 16 residues. The ends lost 0 bases at V and 3 bases at J; junction bases unmatched: 6. CDR3 coding DNA: TGTGCCAGCTCACCACCCAGGGGGCGGGAGGACTATGGCTACACCTTC. It yields the protein CASSPPRGREDYGYTF.

The genes are TRBV7-9 and TRBJ2-4, with D perhaps matching TRBD1 or TRBD2 (5 bases each). CDR1 and CDR2 from the germline V gene are SEHNR and FQNEAQ (reference sequence). V was cut by 3 bases and J by 0 bases, with 6 bases left in between. This CDR3 is built from 14 residues. CDR3 region: CASSLGTAKNIQYF. The DNA for the CDR3 is TGTGCCAGCAGCTTGGGGACAGCCAAAAACATTCAGTACTTC.

This chain connects TRBV28 to TRBJ2-5; 12 nucleotides agree with TRBD2. The germline CDR1 and CDR2 sequences are MDHEN and SYDVKM. This CDR3 is built from 15 residues. The trim removed 6 bases at V and 5 bases at J, leaving 7 bases unmatched. CDR3 sequence reads: CASRTSGRSRETQYF. CDR3 bases: TGTGCCAGCAGAACTAGCGGGAGGTCTCGGGAGACCCAGTACTTC. The full variable domain, rest sourced from reference TRBV28 and TRBJ2-5, is DVKVTQSSRYLVKRTGEKVFLECVQDMDHENMFWYRQDPGLGLRLIYFSYDVKMKEKGDIPEGYSVSREKKERFSLILESASTNQTSMYLCASRTSGRSRETQYFGPGTRLLVL.

J is TRBJ2-7 and V is TRBV18, with D perhaps TRBD1 (5 bases). V dropped 1 base and J dropped 5 bases, with 12 bases sitting between them. In germline, CDR1 is KGHSH, CDR2 LQKENI. The CDR3 covers 14 residues. The DNA of the CDR3 is TGTGCCAGCTCACCACAATTGAAAGGGGACGAGCAGTACTTC. Translated, it gives CASSPQLKGDEQYF.

The chain has TRBV5-1 and TRBJ1-5; a possible D gene is TRBD1 (6 bases). The length of the CDR3 is 15 residues. The V and J ends lost 0 bases and 3 bases respectively, with 10 bases between them. Germline assignment: CDR1 SGHRS and CDR2 YFSETQ. The CDR3 sequence: CASSLEGGLNQPQHF. CDR3 nucleotide sequence: TGCGCCAGCAGCTTGGAGGGGGGACTCAATCAGCCCCAGCATTTT.

The rearrangement joins TRBV28 to TRBJ1-1; D is perhaps TRBD1 (6 bases). This CDR3 comprises 14 residues. V was pared by 7 bases and J by 6 bases, with 18 bases between. The V gene's germline CDR1 is MDHEN and CDR2 SYDVKM. Here the CDR3 DNA reads TGTGCCAGCAACCAGTGGACAGTTCACGCTGAAGCTTTCTTT. The encoded protein is CASNQWTVHAEAFF.

The chain links TRBV19 to TRBJ1-3; maybe TRBD1 (6 bases). Trimming pared 7 bases from V and 4 bases from J, leaving 17 bases between. The CDR3 has 15 residues. Germline V gene data show CDR1 as LNHDA and CDR2 as SQIVND (reference sequence). The CDR3, as DNA: TGTGCCAGTACTGAAACAGGGATGGGAGGAAACACCATATATTTT. This codes for CASTETGMGGNTIYF.

This chain connects TRBV6-5 to TRBJ1-2; D is possibly TRBD1 (5 bases). The germline CDR1 and CDR2 sequences are MNHEY and SVGAGI. The CDR3 has 14 amino acids. Between the trimmed V and J ends, which lost 7 bases and 2 bases, there was a span of 14 bases. CDR3 sequence: CASNNRGENYGYTF. CDR3 bases: TGTGCCAGCAACAATCGGGGCGAAAACTATGGCTACACCTTC.

The chain uses TRBV15 and TRBJ2-1; either TRBD1 or TRBD2 may fit D (5 bases each). The CDR3 contains 14 residues. Germline-derived CDR1 and CDR2 are LNHNV and YYDKDF (reference sequence). Trimming removed 0 bases at V and 11 bases at J, with 14 bases between. CDR3 amino acids: CATSRDGLDSKQFF. Written as DNA, the CDR3 is TGTGCCACCAGCAGAGATGGACTCGACAGTAAGCAGTTCTTC.

The chain is built from TRBV30 and TRBJ1-2, with D perhaps matching TRBD1 (5 bases). CDR1 GTSNPN and CDR2 SVGIG come from the germline V gene (reference sequence). V shed 4 bases and J shed 1 base, with 10 bases lying between them. The CDR3 contains 13 residues. The CDR3 spells CAWTGGLNYGYTF. CDR3 DNA: TGTGCCTGGACTGGGGGTCTTAACTATGGCTACACCTTC.

The chain links TRBV6-2 or TRBV6-3 to TRBJ2-7; 8 bases align to TRBD2. V was pared by 0 bases and J by 5 bases, with 9 bases of the junction left unmatched. The CDR3 runs to 16 residues. Germline assignment: CDR1 MNHEY and CDR2 SVGEGT. The CDR3 region has the DNA TGTGCCAGCAGTTACTCCCCTTGGCGGGAGGTCCACGAGCAGTACTTC. This gives the protein CASSYSPWREVHEQYF.

V and J are TRBV3-1 (or the pseudogene TRBV3-2) and TRBJ1-3; D gene unclear. Trimming left V 4 bases short and J 4 bases short, with 17 bases between. This CDR3 spans 16 amino acids. Germline CDR1 and CDR2: LGHDT and YNNKEL (reference sequence). The CDR3 here is CASSPSGQRVGNTIYF. CDR3 sequence (DNA): TGTGCCAGCAGCCCGAGCGGCCAGAGGGTGGGAAACACCATATATTTT.

The chain carries TRBV5-1 and TRBJ2-5; no clear D. V was cut by 3 bases and J by 7 bases, with 7 bases left in between. Germline values: CDR1 SGHRS, CDR2 YFSETQ. The CDR3 totals 11 residues. The CDR3 DNA reads TGCGCCAGCAGCTCAGATCTGACCCAGTACTTC. This encodes CASSSDLTQYF. Looking up the rest from reference TRBV5-1 and TRBJ2-5 gives the full variable domain: KAGVTQTPRYLIKTRGQQVTLSCSPISGHRSVSWYQQTPGQGLQFLFEYFSETQRNKGNFPGRFSGRQFSNSRSEMNVSTLELGDSALYLCASSSDLTQYFGPGTRLLVL.

This sequence joins TRBV5-1 and TRBJ2-4; either TRBD1 or TRBD2 may fit D (5 bases each). V gave up 6 bases and J gave up 8 bases, with 15 bases separating them. Germline V gene data show CDR1 as SGHRS and CDR2 as YFSETQ. The length of the CDR3 is 13 residues. CDR3 nucleotide sequence: TGCGCCAGCACCGTAGAGGGGTCTTACATTCAGTACTTC. Translation: CASTVEGSYIQYF.

This clone occurred once. The chain couples TRBV21-1 to TRBJ1-1; TRBD1 is the table's D call, not checked against the DNA. TRBV21-1 is tagged as a pseudogene. This CDR3 spans 17 amino acids. The CDR3 nucleotides are TGTGCCAGCAGCGAAACCCCGGGACAGACTTCGAACACTGAAGCTTTCTTT. This codes for CASSETPGQTSNTEAFF.

This chain joins TRBV19 and TRBJ1-5; the match to TRBD1 covers 7 bases. The junction had 1 base not matched to a gene; V was cut back by 4 bases and J by 1 base. Per the germline V gene, CDR1 is LNHDA and CDR2 is SQIVND (reference sequence). The CDR3 spans 14 residues. CDR3 bases: TGTGCCAGTAGTACGGGACAGAGCAATCAGCCCCAGCATTTT. This codes for CASSTGQSNQPQHF.

The genes are TRBV5-1 and TRBJ2-3; 10 bases fit TRBD2. After removal of 0 bases from V and 3 bases from J, the junction contained 4 bases not matched to a gene. The CDR3 loop spans 16 amino acids. Germline loops: CDR1 SGHRS, CDR2 YFSETQ. In DNA, the CDR3 is TGCGCCAGCAGCTTGGGGCTAGCGGGAGAAACAGATACGCAGTATTTT. Translated: CASSLGLAGETDTQYF.

The chain carries TRBV7-9 and TRBJ2-7; 8 bases line up with TRBD1. J gave up 2 bases and V 5 bases, and 8 bases lay outside the gene matches. Germline assignment: CDR1 SEHNR and CDR2 FQNEAQ (reference sequence). This CDR3 comprises 15 residues. The CDR3 DNA follows: TGTGCCAGCAGCCCACTTCGGGACAGGACCTACGAGCAGTACTTC. Its protein is CASSPLRDRTYEQYF. Supplemented by reference TRBV7-9 and TRBJ2-7, the full variable domain reads DTGVSQNPRHKITKRGQNVTFRCDPISEHNRLYWYRQTLGQGPEFLTYFQNEAQLEKSRLLSDRFSAERPKGSFSTLEIQRTEQGDSAMYLCASSPLRDRTYEQYFGPGTRLTVT.